This T cell receptor beta chain was profiled in a study of cytomegalovirus exposure and HLA in healthy donors. Study as a whole: A later analysis reported the same platform for the roughly 120 validation repertoires and the roughly 700 first-cohort repertoires.

As regards this clone: The antigen is unknown.

The CDR3 extends over 13 amino acids. V lost 4 bases and J 0 bases, leaving 8 bases between the germline ends. In germline, CDR1 is SGHRS, CDR2 YFSETQ. Study-wide points: Listed as cytomegalovirus-associated were 150 or so TCR beta chains. The classifier reportedly diagnosed cytomegalovirus status with high sensitivity and specificity.

Some clones are missing from TCRdb's copy, which holds only in-frame ones; the method was immunoSEQ multiplex PCR. The top ten hold roughly 6.3% of the sample, which has approximately 58,000 clones, 90% to 95% seen once. The chain carries TRBV5-1 and TRBJ2-7, with D possibly TRBD1 on 5 matching bases. This receptor was identified in a woman between 18 and 29 years old in good health and CMV-seropositive. Sequencing used PBMCs. The CDR3 reads CASSEDTSYEQYF. The CDR3, as DNA: TGCGCCAGCAGCGAGGACACCTCCTACGAGCAGTACTTC.